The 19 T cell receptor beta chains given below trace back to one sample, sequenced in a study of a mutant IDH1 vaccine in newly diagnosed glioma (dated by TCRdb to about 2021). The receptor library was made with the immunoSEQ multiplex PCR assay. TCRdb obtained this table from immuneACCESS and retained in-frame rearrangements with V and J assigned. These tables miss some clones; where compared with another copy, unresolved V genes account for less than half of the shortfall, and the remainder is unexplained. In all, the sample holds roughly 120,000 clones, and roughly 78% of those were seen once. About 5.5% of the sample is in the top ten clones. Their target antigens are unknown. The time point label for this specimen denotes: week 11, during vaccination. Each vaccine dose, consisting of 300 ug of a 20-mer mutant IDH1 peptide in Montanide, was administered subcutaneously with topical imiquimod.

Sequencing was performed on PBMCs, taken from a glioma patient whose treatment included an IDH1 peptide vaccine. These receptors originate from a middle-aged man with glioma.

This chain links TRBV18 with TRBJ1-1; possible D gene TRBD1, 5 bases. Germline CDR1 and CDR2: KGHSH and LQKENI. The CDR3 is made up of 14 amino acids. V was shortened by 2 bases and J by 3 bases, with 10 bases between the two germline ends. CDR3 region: CASSPDLTDTEAFF. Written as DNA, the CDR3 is TGTGCCAGCTCACCAGACTTGACAGACACTGAAGCTTTCTTT.

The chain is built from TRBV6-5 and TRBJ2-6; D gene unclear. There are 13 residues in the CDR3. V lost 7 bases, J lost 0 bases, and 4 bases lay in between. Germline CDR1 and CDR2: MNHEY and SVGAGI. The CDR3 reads CASTRSGANVLTF. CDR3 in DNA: TGTGCCAGCACGCGCTCTGGGGCCAACGTCCTGACTTTC.

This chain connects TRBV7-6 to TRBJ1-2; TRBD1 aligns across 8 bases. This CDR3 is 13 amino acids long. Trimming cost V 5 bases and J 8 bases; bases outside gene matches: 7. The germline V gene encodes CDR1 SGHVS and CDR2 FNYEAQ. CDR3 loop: CASSPRTGFGYTF. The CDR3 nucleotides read TGTGCCAGCAGCCCTCGGACAGGGTTCGGCTACACCTTC.

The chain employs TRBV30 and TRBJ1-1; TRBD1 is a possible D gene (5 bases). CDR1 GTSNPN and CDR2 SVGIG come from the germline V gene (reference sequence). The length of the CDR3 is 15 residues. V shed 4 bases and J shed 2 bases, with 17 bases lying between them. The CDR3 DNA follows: TGTGCCTGGACTATCGGACCTGGGGCCAACACTGAAGCTTTCTTT. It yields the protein CAWTIGPGANTEAFF.

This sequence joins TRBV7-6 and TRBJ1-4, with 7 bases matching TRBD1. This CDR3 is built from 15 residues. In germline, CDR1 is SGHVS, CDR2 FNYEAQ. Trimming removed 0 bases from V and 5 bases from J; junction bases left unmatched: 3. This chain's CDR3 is CASSLAGGKNEKLFF. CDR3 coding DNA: TGTGCCAGCAGCTTAGCAGGGGGCAAGAATGAAAAACTGTTTTTT.

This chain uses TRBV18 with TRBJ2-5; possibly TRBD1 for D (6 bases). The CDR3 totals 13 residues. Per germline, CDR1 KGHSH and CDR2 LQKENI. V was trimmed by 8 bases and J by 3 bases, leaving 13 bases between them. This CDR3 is CASAKGVEETQYF. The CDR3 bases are TGTGCCAGCGCGAAGGGGGTAGAAGAGACCCAGTACTTC.

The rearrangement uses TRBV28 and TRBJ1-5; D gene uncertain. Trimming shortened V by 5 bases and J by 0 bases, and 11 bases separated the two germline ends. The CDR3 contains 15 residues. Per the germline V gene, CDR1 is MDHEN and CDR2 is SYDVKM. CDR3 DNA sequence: TGTGCCAGCAGTCCGTGGACGGATAGCAATCAGCCCCAGCATTTT. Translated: CASSPWTDSNQPQHF.

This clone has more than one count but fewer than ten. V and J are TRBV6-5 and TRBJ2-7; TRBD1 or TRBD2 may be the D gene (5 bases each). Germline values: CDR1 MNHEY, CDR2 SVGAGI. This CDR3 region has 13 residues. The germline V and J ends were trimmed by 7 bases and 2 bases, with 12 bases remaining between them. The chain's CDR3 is CASKEGPTYEQYF. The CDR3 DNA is TGTGCCAGCAAAGAGGGGCCAACCTACGAGCAGTACTTC.

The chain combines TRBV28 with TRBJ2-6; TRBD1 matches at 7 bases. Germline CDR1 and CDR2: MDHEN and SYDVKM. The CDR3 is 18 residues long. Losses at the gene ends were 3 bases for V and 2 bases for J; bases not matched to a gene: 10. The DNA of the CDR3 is TGTGCCAGCAGTTTCATAAGACGAGGGGGCGCTGGGGCCAACGTCCTGACTTTC. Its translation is CASSFIRRGGAGANVLTF.

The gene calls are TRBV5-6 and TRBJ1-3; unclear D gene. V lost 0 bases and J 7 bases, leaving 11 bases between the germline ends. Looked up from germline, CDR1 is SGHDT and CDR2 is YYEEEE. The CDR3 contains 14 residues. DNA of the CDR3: TGTGCCAGCAGCTTGGTGCATCGTGGCAACACCATATATTTT. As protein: CASSLVHRGNTIYF.

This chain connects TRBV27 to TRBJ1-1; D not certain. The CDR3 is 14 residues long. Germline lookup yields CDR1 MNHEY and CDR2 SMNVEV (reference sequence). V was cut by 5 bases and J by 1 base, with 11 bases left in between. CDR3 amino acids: CASSTPDGNTEAFF. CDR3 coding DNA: TGTGCCAGCAGTACACCGGACGGGAACACTGAAGCTTTCTTT.

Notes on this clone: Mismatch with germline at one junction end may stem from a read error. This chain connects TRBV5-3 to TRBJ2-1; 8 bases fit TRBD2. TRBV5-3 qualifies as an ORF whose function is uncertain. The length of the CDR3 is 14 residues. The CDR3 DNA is TGTGCCGGAAGGCGGACTAGCAGCTACAATGAGCAGTTCTTC. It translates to CAGRRTSSYNEQFF.

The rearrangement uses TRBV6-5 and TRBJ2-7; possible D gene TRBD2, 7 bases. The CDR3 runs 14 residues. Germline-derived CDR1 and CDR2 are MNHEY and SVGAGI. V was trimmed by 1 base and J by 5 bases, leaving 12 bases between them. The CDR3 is CASSYLGGAHEQYF. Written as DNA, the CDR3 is TGTGCCAGCAGTTACTTGGGGGGGGCCCACGAGCAGTACTTC.

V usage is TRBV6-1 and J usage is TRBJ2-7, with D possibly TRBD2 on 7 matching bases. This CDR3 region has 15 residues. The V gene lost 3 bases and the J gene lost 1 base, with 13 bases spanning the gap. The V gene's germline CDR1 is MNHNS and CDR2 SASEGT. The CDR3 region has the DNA TGTGCCAGCAGTGAGAAAGGGGGGGATTCCTACGAGCAGTACTTC. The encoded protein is CASSEKGGDSYEQYF.

CDR3 sequence: CASSYWVAGELFF. The CDR3 coding sequence is TGTGCCAGCAGCTATTGGGTGGCCGGGGAGCTGTTTTTT. The rearrangement links TRBV5-4 to TRBJ2-2, with no clear D. Germline V gene lookup returns CDR1 SGHNT and CDR2 YYREEE (reference sequence). This CDR3 is 13 amino acids long. V lost 3 bases to trimming and J lost 6 bases, with 9 bases between them.

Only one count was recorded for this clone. CDR3 bases: TGCAGCGTTGTGGGACAGGGGACCTACAATGAGCAGTTCTTC. Translating it yields CSVVGQGTYNEQFF. The chain links TRBV29-1 to TRBJ2-1, with 10 bases aligning to TRBD1. Germline CDR1 and CDR2: SQVTM and ANQGSEA. J lost 2 bases, V lost 4 bases, and 2 bases had no gene match. The CDR3 runs 14 residues.

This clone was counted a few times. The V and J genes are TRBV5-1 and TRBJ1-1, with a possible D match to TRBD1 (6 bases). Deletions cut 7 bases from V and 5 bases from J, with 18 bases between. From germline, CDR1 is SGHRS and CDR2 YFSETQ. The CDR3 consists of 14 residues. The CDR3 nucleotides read TGCGCCAGCTCGCAAGGGGGATTGTGGACTGAAGCTTTCTTT. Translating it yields CASSQGGLWTEAFF.

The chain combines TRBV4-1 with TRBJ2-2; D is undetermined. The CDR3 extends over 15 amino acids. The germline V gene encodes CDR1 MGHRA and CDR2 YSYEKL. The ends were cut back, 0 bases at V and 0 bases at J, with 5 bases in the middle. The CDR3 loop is CASSQEGSNTGELFF. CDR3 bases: TGCGCCAGCAGCCAAGAGGGCTCGAACACCGGGGAGCTGTTTTTT.

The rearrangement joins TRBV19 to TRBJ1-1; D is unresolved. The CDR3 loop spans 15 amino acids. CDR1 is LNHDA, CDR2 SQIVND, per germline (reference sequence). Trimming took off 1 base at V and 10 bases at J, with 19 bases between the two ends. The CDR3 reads CASSIATAGLGLAFF. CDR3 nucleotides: TGTGCCAGTAGTATAGCTACGGCGGGGTTGGGATTAGCTTTCTTT.